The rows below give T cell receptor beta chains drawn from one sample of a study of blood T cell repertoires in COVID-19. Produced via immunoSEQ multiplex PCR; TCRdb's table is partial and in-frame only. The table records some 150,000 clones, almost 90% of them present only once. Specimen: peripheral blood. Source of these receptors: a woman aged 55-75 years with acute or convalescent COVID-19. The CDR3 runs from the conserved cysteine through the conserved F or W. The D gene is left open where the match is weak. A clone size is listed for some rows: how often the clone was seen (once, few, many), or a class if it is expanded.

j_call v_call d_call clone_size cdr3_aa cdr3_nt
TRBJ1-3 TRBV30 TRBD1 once CAWSSGTGYSGNTIYF TGTGCCTGGAGTTCCGGGACAGGGTACTCTGGAAACACCATATATTTT
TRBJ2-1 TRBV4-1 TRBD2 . CASNGIQRGNNEQFF TGCGCCAGCAACGGTATCCAGCGGGGGAACAATGAGCAGTTCTTC
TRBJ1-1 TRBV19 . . CASSIQGSTEAFF TGTGCCAGTAGTATACAGGGGTCCACTGAAGCTTTCTTT
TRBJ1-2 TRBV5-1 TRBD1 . CASSLYPTGRGYTF TGCGCCAGCAGCTTATACCCGACAGGGCGAGGCTACACCTTC
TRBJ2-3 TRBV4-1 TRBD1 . CASSQESGQGPDTQYF TGCGCCAGCAGCCAAGAATCCGGACAGGGTCCAGATACGCAGTATTTT
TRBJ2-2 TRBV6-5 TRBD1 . CASSRTGVGGELFF TGTGCCAGCAGTAGGACAGGGGTTGGCGGGGAGCTGTTTTTT
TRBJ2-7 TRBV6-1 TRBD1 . CASSEGTGPYEQYF TGTGCCAGCAGTGAAGGGACAGGGCCCTACGAGCAGTACTTC
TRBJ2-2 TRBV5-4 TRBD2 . CASSLSWASGGNTGELFF TGTGCCAGCAGCCTTTCCTGGGCCAGCGGGGGAAACACCGGGGAGCTGTTTTTT
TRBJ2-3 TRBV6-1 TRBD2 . CASSDDRTSGGRDTQYF TGTGCCAGCAGTGACGACCGGACTAGCGGGGGGAGGGATACGCAGTATTTT
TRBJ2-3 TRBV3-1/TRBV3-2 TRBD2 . CASSQDWRERTDTQYF TGTGCCAGCAGCCAAGATTGGCGGGAGAGGACAGATACGCAGTATTTT
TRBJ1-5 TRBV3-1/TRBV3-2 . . CASSQGGGQPQHF TGTGCCAGCAGCCAGGGCGGGGGCCAGCCCCAGCATTTT
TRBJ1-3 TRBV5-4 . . CASSLAQGSLFTGNTIYF TGTGCCAGCAGCTTGGCCCAGGGGTCACTATTCACTGGAAACACCATATATTTT
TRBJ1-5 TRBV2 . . CASSERGAHQPQHF TGTGCCAGCAGTGAACGGGGGGCACATCAGCCCCAGCATTTT
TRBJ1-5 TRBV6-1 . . CASSEVGDNQPQHF TGTGCCAGCAGTGAAGTCGGTGACAATCAGCCCCAGCATTTT
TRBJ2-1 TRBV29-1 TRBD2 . CSVDPLAGRTYNEQFF TGCAGCGTTGACCCCCTAGCGGGCCGAACCTACAATGAGCAGTTCTTC
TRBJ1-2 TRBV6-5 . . CASSSGRGYTF TGTGCCAGCAGTTCTGGTAGAGGCTACACCTTC
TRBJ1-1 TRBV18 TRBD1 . CASSPRQGATEAFF TGTGCCAGCTCACCTCGGCAGGGGGCCACTGAAGCTTTCTTT
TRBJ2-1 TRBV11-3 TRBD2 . CASSLTVLAGGPPNEQFF TGTGCCAGCAGCTTAACAGTTTTAGCGGGGGGGCCGCCCAATGAGCAGTTCTTC
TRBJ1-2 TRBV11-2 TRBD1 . CASSSINRGPSYGYTF TGTGCCAGCAGCTCAATAAACAGGGGCCCCAGCTATGGCTACACCTTC
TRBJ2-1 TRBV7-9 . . CASSLGLERGYNEQFF TGTGCCAGCAGCTTAGGCCTAGAACGGGGTTACAATGAGCAGTTCTTC
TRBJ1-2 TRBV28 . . CASGGGGNYGYTF TGTGCCAGCGGGGGTGGGGGCAACTATGGCTACACCTTC
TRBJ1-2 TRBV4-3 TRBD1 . CASSPTGGGGYTF TGCGCCAGCAGCCCGACAGGGGGGGGAGGCTACACCTTC
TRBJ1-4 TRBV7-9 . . CASSLQHSNEKLFF TGTGCCAGCAGCTTACAGCACAGTAATGAAAAACTGTTTTTT
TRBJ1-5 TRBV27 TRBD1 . CASSLGQGESGNQPQHF TGTGCCAGCAGTTTGGGCCAGGGGGAAAGTGGCAATCAGCCCCAGCATTTT
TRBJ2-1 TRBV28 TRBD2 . CASRSSGGHNEQFF TGTGCCAGCAGATCCAGCGGGGGTCACAATGAGCAGTTCTTC
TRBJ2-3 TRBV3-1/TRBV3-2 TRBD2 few CASSQGRPGGTADTQYF TGTGCCAGCAGCCAAGGCCGGCCGGGGGGGACGGCAGATACGCAGTATTTT
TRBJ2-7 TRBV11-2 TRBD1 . CASSSPTETGGLYYEQYF TGTGCCAGCAGCTCGCCGACTGAAACAGGGGGCCTCTACTACGAGCAGTACTTC
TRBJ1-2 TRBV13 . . CASSLFPGNYGYTF TGTGCCAGCAGCTTATTTCCAGGAAACTATGGCTACACCTTC
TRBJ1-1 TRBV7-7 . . CASSADRNTEAFF TGTGCTAGCAGCGCAGACAGGAACACTGAAGCTTTCTTT
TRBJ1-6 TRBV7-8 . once CASRFRRGQPNSPLHF TGTGCCAGCAGGTTTCGCCGTGGACAGCCGAATTCACCCCTCCACTTT
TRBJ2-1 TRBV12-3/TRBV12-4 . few CASSMKEYNEQFF TGTGCCAGCAGTATGAAGGAGTACAATGAGCAGTTCTTC
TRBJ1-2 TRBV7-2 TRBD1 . CASSLVLGQGDYTF TGTGCCAGCAGCTTAGTGTTGGGACAGGGAGACTACACCTTC
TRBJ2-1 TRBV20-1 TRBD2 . CSASSGGANNEQFF TGCAGTGCTAGTAGCGGGGGGGCCAACAATGAGCAGTTCTTC
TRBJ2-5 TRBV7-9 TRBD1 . CASSLAGQGIQETQYF TGTGCCAGCAGCTTAGCGGGACAGGGCATCCAAGAGACCCAGTACTTC
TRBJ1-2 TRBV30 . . CAWSRGLGDYGYTF TGTGCCTGGAGTAGAGGATTAGGGGACTATGGCTACACCTTC